What follows are 26 T cell receptor beta chains derived from one specimen sequenced in a study of T cell responses to AZD1222 COVID-19 vaccine. Sequenced by immunoSEQ multiplex PCR; TCRdb stores in-frame clones only, minus some. Of just under 150,000 clones in the sample, approximately 88% are singletons; the top ten hold 4.5% to 5.5%. Sequencing was performed on peripheral blood, taken 28 days after the second dose of the MenACWY control vaccine. The receptor source for this set is an adult who received the MenACWY meningococcal vaccine as a control.

The chain links TRBV19 to TRBJ2-3; D remains unclear. The germline V and J ends were trimmed by 3 bases and 3 bases, with 4 bases remaining between them. The CDR3 extends over 12 amino acids. Germline lookup yields CDR1 LNHDA and CDR2 SQIVND (reference sequence). The CDR3: CASSMGTDTQYF. CDR3 bases: TGTGCCAGTAGTATGGGGACAGATACGCAGTATTTT. The entire variable domain, with the rest obtained from reference TRBV19 and TRBJ2-3, is as follows: DGGITQSPKYLFRKEGQNVTLSCEQNLNHDAMYWYRQDPGQGLRLIYYSQIVNDFQKGDIAEGYSVSREKKESFPLTVTSAQKNPTAFYLCASSMGTDTQYFGPGTRLTVL.

The chain joins TRBV20-1 to TRBJ1-1, with no clear D. Germline V lookup: CDR1 DFQATT, CDR2 SNEGSKA (reference sequence). Deletions cut 2 bases from V and 6 bases from J, with 7 bases between. The CDR3 is made up of 11 amino acids. The CDR3: CSARTKAEAFF. The CDR3 DNA reads TGCAGTGCTAGAACCAAGGCTGAAGCTTTCTTT.

The chain recombines TRBV12-5 with TRBJ2-1, with 8 positions matching TRBD2. CDR3 size: 14 residues. The V gene's germline CDR1 is LGHNT and CDR2 FRNRAP. V gave up 5 bases and J gave up 5 bases; unmatched junction bases: 5. The CDR3 nucleotides are TGTGCTAGTGGTCCCCCGGGACTAGACAATGAGCAGTTCTTC. Its translation: CASGPPGLDNEQFF. Full variable domain (remainder filled in from reference TRBV12-5 and TRBJ2-1): DARVTQTPRHKVTEMGQEVTMRCQPILGHNTVFWYRQTMMQGLELLAYFRNRAPLDDSGMPKDRFSAEMPDATLATLKIQPSEPRDSAVYFCASGPPGLDNEQFFGPGTRLTVL.

V and J are TRBV24-1 and TRBJ2-1; perhaps TRBD2 as D (5 bases). The CDR3 runs 14 residues. Germline CDR1 and CDR2: KGHDR and SFDVKD. Trimming shortened V by 5 bases and J by 10 bases, and 17 bases separated the two germline ends. The CDR3 is CATSVGGSQREQFF. The CDR3, as DNA: TGTGCCACCAGTGTGGGTGGATCCCAGCGGGAGCAGTTCTTC.

This chain uses TRBV6-5 with TRBJ2-5, with 13 bases fitting TRBD2. The CDR3 loop spans 15 amino acids. Germline values: CDR1 MNHEY, CDR2 SVGAGI. The V gene end was trimmed by 6 bases and the J gene end by 4 bases; junction bases not matched to a gene: 5. The CDR3 DNA follows: TGTGCCAGCAGCGGGACTAGCGGGATGTCAGAGACCCAGTACTTC. It yields the protein CASSGTSGMSETQYF.

This clone was found once. The V gene is TRBV9, the J gene TRBJ2-1; D unclear. Germline CDR1 SGDLS, CDR2 YYNGEE. This CDR3 spans 13 amino acids. V lost 0 bases and J 5 bases, leaving 6 bases between the germline ends. CDR3 nucleotides: TGTGCCAGCAGCGTAGGTCTCAACAATGAGCAGTTCTTC. It specifies CASSVGLNNEQFF.

This clone has just one count. V and J are TRBV7-2 and TRBJ1-1, with D unresolved. This CDR3 contains 13 residues. Trimming removed 5 bases from V and 0 bases from J, with 7 bases in between. The germline V gene encodes CDR1 SGHTA and CDR2 FQGNSA. DNA of the CDR3: TGTGCCAGCAGCGGAGACATGAACACTGAAGCTTTCTTT. This encodes CASSGDMNTEAFF.

This sequence joins TRBV28 and TRBJ2-5; D might be TRBD1 (5 bases). Trimming left V 5 bases short and J 5 bases short, with 18 bases between. CDR1 and CDR2 from the germline V gene are MDHEN and SYDVKM. This CDR3 region has 15 residues. This CDR3 reads CASSVLQGTPETQYF. As DNA, the CDR3 is TGTGCCAGCAGTGTTCTCCAGGGTACTCCCGAGACCCAGTACTTC.

This sequence joins TRBV6-5 and TRBJ2-3, with D perhaps TRBD2 (5 bases). The V end was cut by 4 bases, the J end by 7 bases, with 12 bases between. This CDR3 has 13 amino acids. Germline V gene data show CDR1 as MNHEY and CDR2 as SVGAGI. The CDR3 region has the DNA TGTGCCAGCAGTTCCCTAGCCCCCTATACGCAGTATTTT. Protein: CASSSLAPYTQYF.

This clone was found once. V gene TRBV27 combines with J gene TRBJ1-2; possibly TRBD1 for D (6 bases). Trimming took 3 bases from V and 1 from J, leaving 9 bases between them. This CDR3 is 14 amino acids long. Germline V lookup: CDR1 MNHEY, CDR2 SMNVEV (reference sequence). CDR3 in amino acids: CASSLQGSNYGYTF. In DNA form, the CDR3 reads TGTGCCAGCAGTTTGCAGGGGAGTAACTATGGCTACACCTTC.

With respect to this clone: The junction departs from the called germline gene at one end, perhaps through a read error. This chain connects TRBV20-1 to TRBJ1-2; D call uncertain. The CDR3 runs 11 residues. Germline CDR1 DFQATT, CDR2 SNEGSKA (reference sequence). CDR3 bases: TGCAGTGCTAGAGCTAAGTATGGCTACACCTTC. Its protein product is CSARAKYGYTF.

This clone was seen once. The chain is built from TRBV6-6 and TRBJ1-1; no clear D gene. Trimming pared 6 bases from V and 10 bases from J, leaving 12 bases between. CDR3 size: 11 residues. Germline V gene sequence: CDR1 MNHNY, CDR2 SVGAGI (reference sequence). Here the CDR3 reads CASSPSPGAFF. CDR3 sequence (DNA): TGTGCCAGCAGCCCCTCCCCGGGAGCTTTCTTT.

This clone was seen once. The chain has TRBV7-9 and TRBJ2-3; 16 nucleotides match TRBD2. V shed 5 bases and J 3 bases; nucleotides not matched to a gene: 8. The germline gives CDR1 SEHNR, CDR2 FQNEAQ (reference sequence). The CDR3 length is 18 residues. CDR3: CASSPGTSGGAGTDTQYF. As DNA, the CDR3 is TGTGCCAGCAGCCCCGGGACTAGCGGGGGGGCCGGGACAGATACGCAGTATTTT.

V is TRBV19 and J is TRBJ2-3, with TRBD1 identical over 9 bases. The J segment lost 6 bases and the V segment lost 6 bases, leaving 10 bases of the junction unmatched. The germline V gene has CDR1 LNHDA and CDR2 SQIVND (reference sequence). The CDR3 sequence is 15 residues long. DNA for the CDR3: TGTGCCAGTAGACCCAGGGGACAGGGAACCGATACGCAGTATTTT. Protein: CASRPRGQGTDTQYF.

V is TRBV18 and J is TRBJ2-6; 7 nucleotides line up with TRBD1. The CDR3 runs 18 residues. The V gene's germline CDR1 is KGHSH and CDR2 LQKENI. Unmatched junction bases numbered 14, after V lost 6 bases and J lost 3 bases. CDR3 DNA sequence: TGTGCCAGCTCGTTTTTTAGGACAGGTGAAGGTGGGGCCAACGTCCTGACTTTC. Translating it yields CASSFFRTGEGGANVLTF.

The genes are TRBV11-3 and TRBJ2-7; weak D call: TRBD1 (6 bases). Germline V gene sequence: CDR1 SGHNT, CDR2 YENEEA. Trimming removed 2 bases from V and 0 bases from J, with 14 bases in between. The CDR3 spans 16 residues. The CDR3 DNA sequence: TGTGCCAGCAGCTTACCTGGGACACCTCACTCCTACGAGCAGTACTTC. It translates to CASSLPGTPHSYEQYF.

J is TRBJ1-6 and V is TRBV6-6; 11 positions match TRBD1. The germline gives CDR1 MNHNY, CDR2 SVGAGI (reference sequence). J gave up 10 bases and V 0 bases, and 2 bases lay outside the gene matches. CDR3 size: 15 residues. In DNA, the CDR3 is TGTGCCAGCAGTTACTCGGACAGGGGGCGGTCACCCCTCCACTTT. Amino acids: CASSYSDRGRSPLHF.

V gene TRBV7-2 combines with J gene TRBJ2-5, with D possibly matching TRBD1 (5 bases). V lost 2 bases to trimming and J lost 5 bases, with 15 bases between them. The CDR3 loop spans 15 amino acids. Germline CDR1 SGHTA, CDR2 FQGNSA. CDR3 loop: CASSLLGRAAETQYF. For the CDR3, the DNA is TGTGCCAGCAGCTTATTGGGCAGGGCCGCGGAGACCCAGTACTTC. Combining the CDR3 with reference TRBV7-2 and TRBJ2-5 gives the whole variable domain GAGVSQSPSNKVTEKGKDVELRCDPISGHTALYWYRQSLGQGLEFLIYFQGNSAPDKSGLPSDRFSAERTGGSVSTLTIQRTQQEDSAVYLCASSLLGRAAETQYFGPGTRLLVL.

The V and J genes are TRBV6-5 and TRBJ1-2; D is uncertain. V gave up 0 bases and J gave up 8 bases, with 10 bases separating them. The CDR3 is 13 amino acids. Looked up from germline, CDR1 is MNHEY and CDR2 is SVGAGI. The CDR3 is CASSYSWGSGYTF. DNA of the CDR3: TGTGCCAGCAGTTACTCTTGGGGAAGCGGCTACACCTTC.

The chain is built from TRBV6-1 and TRBJ1-1, with 9 bases aligning to TRBD1. Germline CDR1 is MNHNS and CDR2 is SASEGT. The V segment lost 4 bases and the J segment 5 bases; nucleotides outside the gene matches: 11. This CDR3 region has 16 residues. CDR3 sequence: CASSAHLMDRGTEAFF. Here the CDR3 DNA reads TGTGCCAGCAGTGCACACCTCATGGACAGGGGAACTGAAGCTTTCTTT.

The chain employs TRBV27 and TRBJ1-2; TRBD1 agrees at 10 bases. Germline CDR1 reads MNHEY; CDR2 reads SMNVEV (reference sequence). The CDR3 consists of 13 residues. V was clipped by 6 bases and J by 6 bases; unmatched bases: 4. CDR3 DNA: TGTGCCAGCAGGGTGACAGGGGGCAATGGCTACACCTTC. Its protein is CASRVTGGNGYTF.

In this sample, this clone turned up once. The rearrangement uses TRBV19 and TRBJ1-2; the D is unclear. Germline values: CDR1 LNHDA, CDR2 SQIVND (reference sequence). This CDR3 spans 14 amino acids. Deletions cut 5 bases from V and 8 bases from J, with 18 bases between. Here the CDR3 DNA reads TGTGCCAGTAGTCCCTCGGCCCCGAGCGAGGGCTACACCTTC. It encodes CASSPSAPSEGYTF.

The chain links TRBV6-2 or TRBV6-3 to TRBJ2-2; D uncertain. This CDR3 is built from 12 residues. V was pared by 6 bases and J by 7 bases, with 9 bases between. Germline CDR1 and CDR2: MNHEY and SVGEGT. The CDR3 here is CASSLRYGELFF. The CDR3 DNA follows: TGTGCCAGCAGCCTTCGTTACGGGGAGCTGTTTTTT.

This chain joins TRBV18 and TRBJ1-2, with 7 bases lining up with TRBD1. CDR3 length: 15 residues. Unmatched junction bases numbered 9, after V lost 5 bases and J lost 3 bases. Germline V CDR1 and CDR2: KGHSH, LQKENI. The CDR3: CASSFGGQEDYGYTF. CDR3 in DNA: TGTGCCAGCTCATTCGGAGGACAGGAAGACTATGGCTACACCTTC.

As to this clone: Other DNA sequences in this sample translate to the same CDR3. The chain carries TRBV5-1 and TRBJ1-2; D is unresolved. Germline values: CDR1 SGHRS, CDR2 YFSETQ. With 0 bases removed from V and 0 bases from J, the gap between germline ends came to 6 bases. The CDR3 has 14 residues. CDR3 sequence reads: CASSLERANYGYTF. For the CDR3, the DNA is TGCGCCAGCAGCTTGGAACGGGCTAACTATGGCTACACCTTC.

The V and J genes are TRBV7-9 and TRBJ1-1; D not resolved. This CDR3 spans 13 amino acids. Germline CDR1 and CDR2: SEHNR and FQNEAQ (reference sequence). Trimming left V 0 bases short and J 6 bases short, with 8 bases between. The CDR3, as DNA: TGTGCCAGCAGCTTAGCTCGAGGATCTGAAGCTTTCTTT. The encoded protein is CASSLARGSEAFF.